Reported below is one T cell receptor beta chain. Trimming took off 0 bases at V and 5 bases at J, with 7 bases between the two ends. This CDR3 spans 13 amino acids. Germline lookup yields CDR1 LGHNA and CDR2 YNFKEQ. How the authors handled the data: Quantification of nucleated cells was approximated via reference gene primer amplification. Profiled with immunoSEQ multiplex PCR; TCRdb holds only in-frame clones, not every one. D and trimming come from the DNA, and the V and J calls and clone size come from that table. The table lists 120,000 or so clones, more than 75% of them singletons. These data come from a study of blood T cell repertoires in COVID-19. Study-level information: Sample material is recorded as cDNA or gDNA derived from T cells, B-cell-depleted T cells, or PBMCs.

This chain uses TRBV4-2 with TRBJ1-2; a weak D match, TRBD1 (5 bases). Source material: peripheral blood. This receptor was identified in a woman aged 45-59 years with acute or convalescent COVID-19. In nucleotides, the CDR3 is TGTGCCAGCAGCCAAGAGGGGACTTATGGCTACACCTTC. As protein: CASSQEGTYGYTF.